The rows below give T cell receptor beta chains drawn from one sample of a study of blood T cell repertoires in COVID-19. Assay used: immunoSEQ multiplex PCR; TCRdb lists only in-frame clones, some missing. The sample lists a few hundred thousand clones, just over 85% occurring once. The specimen was PBMCs or T cells enriched from blood (not recorded which). The receptors were gathered from a woman aged 18 to 35 who had recovered from COVID-19. Each CDR3 is given with its conserved first and last residue. Fields, in order: J gene, D gene, V gene, clone size, CDR3 DNA, CDR3 protein. D genes are given only for firm matches. Some rows mark clone size as missing; the rest say once, few, many or name a class of expanded clone.

>TRBJ1-6|NA|TRBV4-2|NA
TGTGCCAGCAGCCACATAAGCGGGGGTGGAGGGGATTCACCCCTCCACTTT
CASSHISGGGGDSPLHF
>TRBJ2-3|TRBD2|TRBV9|many
TGTGCCAGCAGCCCCCTAGCGGGGTCGGAAGATACGCAGTATTTT
CASSPLAGSEDTQYF
>TRBJ2-2|NA|TRBV10-1|NA
TGCGCCAGCAGTGACAGTATTACCGGGGAGCTGTTTTTT
CASSDSITGELFF
>TRBJ2-5|NA|TRBV7-9|NA
TGTGCCAGCGAGGGACTCCAAGAGACCCAGTACTTC
CASEGLQETQYF
>TRBJ1-1|TRBD1|TRBV27|NA
TGTGCCAGCAGTTTGGACAGGGCTAGGGGTCGAGCTTTCTTT
CASSLDRARGRAFF
>TRBJ2-2|TRBD2|TRBV28|NA
TGTGCCAGCAGTTTAAAGCCTCCGGGACTAGCAGACACCGGGGAGCTGTTTTTT
CASSLKPPGLADTGELFF
>TRBJ2-7|TRBD2|TRBV30|NA
TGTGCCTGGGCAGGGACTAGCGGCGAGCAGTACTTC
CAWAGTSGEQYF
>TRBJ2-1|TRBD2|TRBV3-1/TRBV3-2|once
TGTGCCAGCAGCTATGGGGTAGCGGGGCCTGCAGAGCAGTTCTTC
CASSYGVAGPAEQFF
>TRBJ2-7|NA|TRBV28|NA
TGTGCCAGCAGTCCCTCGGCGGGGTCCTACGAGCAGTACTTC
CASSPSAGSYEQYF
>TRBJ1-1|TRBD1|TRBV18|NA
TGTGCCAGCTCAGTAAGGGGGCTTGAAGCTTTCTTT
CASSVRGLEAFF
>TRBJ2-1|TRBD1|TRBV5-4|NA
TGTGCCAGCAGCTTGGCCGGGACAGGGGGCTACAATGAGCAGTTCTTC
CASSLAGTGGYNEQFF
>TRBJ2-5|NA|TRBV19|few
TGTGCCAGTAGTATCCCAGGGGCCCCAGAGACCCAGTACTTC
CASSIPGAPETQYF
>TRBJ2-3|NA|TRBV21-1|NA
TGTGCCAGCAGCATTCCGGGGGGGCCAACAGATACGCAGTATTTT
CASSIPGGPTDTQYF
>TRBJ2-1|NA|TRBV6-5|few
TGTGCCAGCACCGCAGGCAATGAGCAGTTCTTC
CASTAGNEQFF
>TRBJ1-1|TRBD1|TRBV5-1|NA
TGCGCCAGCAGCTTGGTGGGGACAGGGAACACTGAAGCTTTCTTT
CASSLVGTGNTEAFF
>TRBJ2-2|NA|TRBV7-3|NA
TGTGCCAGCAGCTTAAGCGGGACAGAGAACACCGGGGAGCTGTTTTTT
CASSLSGTENTGELFF
>TRBJ2-2|TRBD2|TRBV10-3|NA
TGTGCCATCTTGATAGCGGGAGGCCTTCCGAACACCGGGGAGCTGTTTTTT
CAILIAGGLPNTGELFF
>TRBJ1-2|TRBD1|TRBV5-1|NA
TGCGCCAGCAGCGGAACCGGGACAGTCTATGGCTACACCTTC
CASSGTGTVYGYTF
>TRBJ1-1|TRBD1|TRBV7-3|NA
TGTGCCAGCAGCCCAAACACAGGGGGCGACACTGAAGCTTTCTTT
CASSPNTGGDTEAFF
>TRBJ2-3|NA|TRBV30|NA
TGTGCCTGGAGTGTTATGGGGCGGAGAGATACGCAGTATTTT
CAWSVMGRRDTQYF
>TRBJ1-1|NA|TRBV6-1|NA
TGTGCCAGCAGTGAGAGACCGGGGACTGAAGCTTTCTTT
CASSERPGTEAFF
>TRBJ2-1|NA|TRBV19|NA
TGTGCCAGTAGTATAGCCTTCGGGAGCTACAATGAGCAGTTCTTC
CASSIAFGSYNEQFF
>TRBJ2-5|TRBD1|TRBV6-5|NA
TGTGCCACCTCGGCCGGGACAGGGGGCGGATTGACCCAGTACTTC
CATSAGTGGGLTQYF
>TRBJ2-1|NA|TRBV4-2|NA
TGTGCCAGCAGCCAAGCCCTAGAGCAGTTCTTC
CASSQALEQFF
>TRBJ1-2|NA|TRBV24-1|NA
TGTGCCACCAGTGATTTTAGTGGTGGCTACACCTTC
CATSDFSGGYTF
>TRBJ1-2|NA|TRBV7-8|NA
TGTGCCAGCAGCCAGAGGTTCGGAAAGGGGCCCCTCTATGGCTACACCTTC
CASSQRFGKGPLYGYTF
>TRBJ2-5|TRBD2|TRBV5-1|NA
TGCGCCAGCAAACCCCCTAGCGGGGGGGCCGAGACCCAGTACTTC
CASKPPSGGAETQYF
>TRBJ1-4|TRBD1|TRBV18|NA
TGTGCCAGCTCACCAGGGACAGGGCGAGAAAAACTGTTTTTT
CASSPGTGREKLFF
>TRBJ1-3|TRBD1|TRBV7-8|NA
TGTGCCAGCAGCTTAGCGACAGGGGGGGGAAACACCATATATTTT
CASSLATGGGNTIYF
>TRBJ1-6|TRBD1|TRBV2|NA
TGTGCCAGCCGCCCCGGGACAGGGGATTCACCCCTCCACTTT
CASRPGTGDSPLHF
>TRBJ2-4|TRBD2|TRBV19|once
TGTGCCAGTAGCCCAATAGCTTCCGGGACTAGCACCAAAAACATTCAGTACTTC
CASSPIASGTSTKNIQYF
>TRBJ1-5|NA|TRBV6-6|NA
TGTGCCAGCAGTTACGAGTCCGCAATGAATCAGCCCCAGCATTTT
CASSYESAMNQPQHF
>TRBJ2-3|NA|TRBV27|NA
TGTGCCAGCAGCTCCGGGACAACTAGCACAGATACGCAGTATTTT
CASSSGTTSTDTQYF
>TRBJ1-2|NA|TRBV4-1|NA
TGCGCCAGCAGCCAAAGTGGACAATTAAACTATGGCTACACCTTC
CASSQSGQLNYGYTF
>TRBJ1-2|TRBD1|TRBV2|NA
TGTGCCAATCACCGGGACAGCGGTTTCTATGGCTACACCTTC
CANHRDSGFYGYTF
>TRBJ1-1|TRBD1|TRBV27|NA
TGTGCCAGCAACCTACAGGGGGCCACTGAAGCTTTCTTT
CASNLQGATEAFF
>TRBJ2-1|TRBD1|TRBV9|few
TGTGCCAGCAGCGCTTTCACAGGGGTGGGGATTTACAATGAGCAGTTCTTC
CASSAFTGVGIYNEQFF
>TRBJ1-2|NA|TRBV9|NA
TGTGCCAGCACCTCGACCACTAATGGCTACACCTTC
CASTSTTNGYTF
>TRBJ2-1|NA|TRBV5-5|NA
TGTGCCAGCAGCTTGACCGGACTCGACAATGAGCAGTTCTTC
CASSLTGLDNEQFF
>TRBJ2-1|TRBD1|TRBV6-5|NA
TGTGCCAGCAGTCCGACAGGGAATTCTAATGAGCAGTTCTTC
CASSPTGNSNEQFF
>TRBJ1-1|NA|TRBV5-1|NA
TGCGCCAGCAGCTCGACCGGGACAATCGACACTGAAGCTTTCTTT
CASSSTGTIDTEAFF
>TRBJ2-1|TRBD2|TRBV2|NA
TGTGCCAGCAGGCAAACCGAGACTAGCGGCAATGAGCAGTTCTTC
CASRQTETSGNEQFF
>TRBJ2-7|TRBD1|TRBV2|NA
TGTGCCAGCACCAGGGGGCTAGGGTACGAGCAGTACTTC
CASTRGLGYEQYF
>TRBJ2-1|TRBD1|TRBV30|NA
TGTGCCGGGACAACAGGGGCCCACAATGAGCAGTTCTTC
CAGTTGAHNEQFF
>TRBJ1-5|NA|TRBV4-1|NA
TGCGCCAGCAGCCTCAGTCCGCGGGGTCTCAGGCAGCCCCAGCATTTT
CASSLSPRGLRQPQHF
>TRBJ2-7|NA|TRBV28|NA
TGTGCCAGCAGTTTATTCTCAGGGGAGCTTTACGAGCAGTACTTC
CASSLFSGELYEQYF
>TRBJ2-1|TRBD2|TRBV7-8|NA
TGTGCCAGCAGCTTACCCGGGACTAGCGGTTACAATGAGCAGTTCTTC
CASSLPGTSGYNEQFF
>TRBJ2-3|TRBD1|TRBV3-1/TRBV3-2|NA
TGTGCCAGCAGCCAAGCAGACAGGGGTGAACGAGACGATACGCAGTATTTT
CASSQADRGERDDTQYF
>TRBJ2-3|TRBD2|TRBV5-1|NA
TGCGCCAGCAGCTTGAACGGGGGGTTGGGCACAGATACGCAGTATTTT
CASSLNGGLGTDTQYF
>TRBJ2-5|NA|TRBV9|once
TGTGCCAGCAGCGTAGGTGGAGGGTTCCTGGAGACCCAGTACTTC
CASSVGGGFLETQYF
>TRBJ2-7|NA|TRBV5-1|NA
TGCGCCAGCTCTAAAGCTGTTGGTTACGAGCAGTACTTC
CASSKAVGYEQYF
>TRBJ2-7|TRBD2|TRBV20-1|NA
TGCAGTGCTAGTGAGAGCGGGGTTGCCTCCTACGAGCAGTACTTC
CSASESGVASYEQYF
>TRBJ1-1|NA|TRBV19|NA
TGTGCCAGTAGTATAGGGATGAGGACTGAAGCTTTCTTT
CASSIGMRTEAFF
>TRBJ2-7|NA|TRBV11-2|few
TGTGCCAGCAGCGGTAGCTCCTACGAGCAGTACTTC
CASSGSSYEQYF
>TRBJ2-2|TRBD2|TRBV3-1/TRBV3-2|NA
TGTGCCAGCAGCCAAGATAGAGGACTAGCCGGGGAGCTGTTTTTT
CASSQDRGLAGELFF
>TRBJ2-1|NA|TRBV9|NA
TGTGCCAGCAGCTTAACGGGGTCTTGGAATGAGCAGTTCTTC
CASSLTGSWNEQFF
>TRBJ1-5|NA|TRBV28|NA
TGTGCCAGCAGTTTGTTAATCCTTCAGGGGCGAGGCAATCAGCCCCAGCATTTT
CASSLLILQGRGNQPQHF
>TRBJ1-1|NA|TRBV30|NA
TGTGCCTGGACCAGGGGGAACACTGAAGCTTTCTTT
CAWTRGNTEAFF
>TRBJ1-1|NA|TRBV5-1|NA
TGCGCCAGCAGCTTGGGTCTCCGGGACACTGAAGCTTTCTTT
CASSLGLRDTEAFF